The next 5 T cell receptor beta chains were all read from a single sample in a study of blood T cell repertoires in COVID-19. This table comes from immunoSEQ multiplex PCR, and its TCRdb copy is limited to in-frame clones, with some not included. The sample records under 200,000 clones, more than 75% being singletons. Sequenced input: peripheral blood. The receptor source for this set is a woman aged 55-70 years with COVID-19, enrolled during active disease.

This rearrangement joins TRBV9 to TRBJ2-3, with 8 bases aligning to TRBD2. V was clipped by 0 bases and J by 2 bases; unmatched bases: 8. This CDR3 is built from 17 residues. The germline V gene encodes CDR1 SGDLS and CDR2 YYNGEE. The chain's CDR3 is CASSVGSQRGTTDTQYF. CDR3 nucleotide sequence: TGTGCCAGCAGCGTAGGTAGCCAGCGGGGGACCACAGATACGCAGTATTTT.

The chain employs TRBV5-1 and TRBJ2-1, with 7 bases fitting TRBD2. The germline gives CDR1 SGHRS, CDR2 YFSETQ. The CDR3 has 17 residues. J gave up 0 bases and V 0 bases, and 6 bases lay outside the gene matches. This CDR3 is CASSLAGGGSSYNEQFF. The CDR3 DNA reads TGCGCCAGCAGCTTGGCGGGAGGAGGGAGCTCCTACAATGAGCAGTTCTTC.

The chain combines TRBV7-9 with TRBJ2-3, with 9 positions matching TRBD2. The CDR3 runs 17 residues. V shed 5 bases, J shed 5 bases, and the junction held 14 bases outside the gene matches. Germline V gene lookup returns CDR1 SEHNR and CDR2 FQNEAQ (reference sequence). CDR3 loop: CASSTSFLAGLGDTQYF. The CDR3 DNA follows: TGTGCCAGCAGCACTTCATTTCTAGCGGGGCTGGGAGATACGCAGTATTTT.

The chain uses TRBV28 and TRBJ1-5, with 8 positions matching TRBD1. Germline CDR1 is MDHEN and CDR2 is SYDVKM. The CDR3 extends over 16 amino acids. Unmatched junction bases numbered 12, after V lost 7 bases and J lost 4 bases. The DNA for the CDR3 is TGTGCCAGCAAGGTCACAGGGGGTACCACGAATCAGCCCCAGCATTTT. Translated: CASKVTGGTTNQPQHF.

The chain uses TRBV2 and TRBJ2-1; 9 positions match TRBD2. Looked up from germline, CDR1 is SNHLY and CDR2 is FYNNEI. Germline trimming cut 11 bases from V and 8 bases from J; bases unmatched to any gene: 10. The CDR3 sequence is 13 residues long. As DNA, the CDR3 is TGTGCCGGTGGGACTAGCCCCCCCCATGAGCAGTTCTTC. Protein sequence: CAGGTSPPHEQFF.